These 30 T cell receptor beta chains originate from one sample sequenced in a study of cytomegalovirus exposure and HLA in healthy donors. The PCR had 60 Vbeta and 13 Jbeta primers. Sequenced by immunoSEQ multiplex PCR; TCRdb stores in-frame clones only, minus some. The table lists 50,000 to 65,000 clones, approximately 70% of them singletons. The sequenced sample consisted of PBMCs. The receptors were gathered from a woman aged 50 to 60 in good health and CMV-seropositive.

This clone was counted a few times. The V gene is TRBV29-1, the J gene TRBJ2-7; TRBD2 aligns across 11 bases. Trimming at V came to 5 bases and at J to 2 bases, leaving 2 bases not matched to a gene. The germline CDR1 and CDR2 sequences are SQVTM and ANQGSEA. This CDR3 has 13 residues. The DNA of the CDR3 is TGCAGCGTTCTACTAGCGGGAGCCTACGAGCAGTACTTC. Translating it yields CSVLLAGAYEQYF.

The chain recombines TRBV4-2 with TRBJ2-7, with 8 bases identical to TRBD2. The germline V gene encodes CDR1 LGHNA and CDR2 YNFKEQ. The CDR3 is made up of 16 amino acids. Unmatched junction bases numbered 10, after V lost 0 bases and J lost 6 bases. The CDR3 is CASSQEGLAGPREQYF. Here the CDR3 DNA reads TGTGCCAGCAGCCAAGAGGGGCTAGCGGGTCCCCGCGAGCAGTACTTC.

The genes are TRBV5-4 and TRBJ2-2, with D maybe TRBD2 (6 bases). V lost 4 bases and J lost 2, with 15 bases in between. This CDR3 has 16 residues. Germline values: CDR1 SGHNT, CDR2 YYREEE (reference sequence). CDR3 sequence (DNA): TGTGCCAGCAGCCCCGGGGACTGGGGAAACACCGGGGAGCTGTTTTTT. It is translated as CASSPGDWGNTGELFF.

The chain joins TRBV2 to TRBJ1-2; no clear D. CDR1 and CDR2 from the germline V gene are SNHLY and FYNNEI. The CDR3 has 13 residues. Trimming took off 6 bases at V and 6 bases at J, with 14 bases between the two ends. CDR3 region: CASSQQHMDGYTF. DNA for the CDR3: TGTGCCAGCAGCCAACAGCATATGGATGGCTACACCTTC.

The chain employs TRBV2 and TRBJ1-1; D is undetermined. V was clipped by 0 bases and J by 4 bases, with 12 bases between them. The CDR3 has 15 amino acids. The V gene's germline CDR1 is SNHLY and CDR2 FYNNEI. This CDR3 reads CASSEARQSGTEAFF. The DNA for the CDR3 is TGTGCCAGCAGTGAAGCGCGGCAGTCGGGCACTGAAGCTTTCTTT.

Comments on this clone: Other DNA sequences in this specimen translate into the identical CDR3. The rearrangement links TRBV18 to TRBJ2-7; TRBD2 might be the D (6 bases). The V end lost 3 bases, the J end lost 3 bases, and 6 bases lay between the germline ends. CDR1 and CDR2 (germline): KGHSH, LQKENI. CDR3 length: 12 residues. CDR3 amino acids: CASSPGGYEQYF. CDR3 nucleotides: TGTGCCAGCTCACCGGGGGGCTACGAGCAGTACTTC. The full variable domain, completed using reference TRBV18 and TRBJ2-7, is NAGVMQNPRHLVRRRGQEARLRCSPMKGHSHVYWYRQLPEEGLKFMVYLQKENIIDESGMPKERFSAEFPKEGPSILRIQQVVRGDSAAYFCASSPGGYEQYFGPGTRLTVT.

The CDR3 sequence is CASSSTDRGEGEQYF. CDR3 nucleotides: TGTGCCAGCAGCTCAACCGACAGGGGCGAGGGGGAGCAGTACTTC. V is TRBV7-9 and J is TRBJ2-7; 8 bases align to TRBD1. The V and J ends lost 4 bases and 7 bases, in that order; junction bases with no gene match: 12. CDR1 and CDR2 (germline): SEHNR, FQNEAQ (reference sequence). The CDR3 is 15 amino acids.

This clone was seen a handful of times. CDR3 amino acids: CASSGQGSGSTGELFF. The CDR3 DNA sequence: TGCGCCAGCAGTGGACAGGGTTCGGGTTCCACCGGGGAGCTGTTTTTT. The rearrangement joins TRBV5-1 to TRBJ2-2; 8 nucleotides align to TRBD1. The CDR3 has 16 residues. V was clipped by 5 bases and J by 4 bases; unmatched bases: 10. Germline V lookup: CDR1 SGHRS, CDR2 YFSETQ.

The chain employs TRBV25-1 and TRBJ2-5, with 7 positions matching TRBD2. The CDR3 is 14 amino acids. From germline, CDR1 is MGHDK and CDR2 SYGVNS. J lost 2 bases, V lost 3 bases, and 3 bases had no gene match. The CDR3 DNA is TGTGCCAGCAGTGACGGCGGGGGACAAGAGACCCAGTACTTC. This gives the protein CASSDGGGQETQYF.

The chain joins TRBV7-9 to TRBJ2-5; TRBD2 agrees at 11 bases. The junction had 5 bases not matched to a gene; V was cut back by 4 bases and J by 1 base. Germline CDR1 SEHNR, CDR2 FQNEAQ (reference sequence). The CDR3 sequence is 16 residues long. The CDR3 coding sequence is TGTGCCAGCAGCTCATTAGCGGGGGGGTTCCAAGAGACCCAGTACTTC. This encodes CASSSLAGGFQETQYF.

This chain joins TRBV9 and TRBJ2-7; the D gene is possibly TRBD2 (7 bases). The germline CDR1 and CDR2 sequences are SGDLS and YYNGEE. Trimming took 4 bases from V and 5 from J, leaving 13 bases between them. This CDR3 has 13 residues. This CDR3 reads CASSSGGGDEQYF. The DNA for the CDR3 is TGTGCCAGCAGCTCAGGAGGGGGGGACGAGCAGTACTTC.

This rearrangement joins TRBV7-6 to TRBJ2-1; 7 bases line up with TRBD1. V lost 5 bases to trimming and J lost 10 bases; unmatched junction nucleotides: 11. This CDR3 spans 14 amino acids. Germline CDR1 SGHVS, CDR2 FNYEAQ. CDR3 nucleotide sequence: TGTGCCAGCAGCGTCGGGAACAGGGGATACGAGCAGTTCTTC. Protein: CASSVGNRGYEQFF.

This chain uses TRBV27 with TRBJ1-2, with TRBD1 matching 9 bases. Germline trimming cut 3 bases from V and 8 bases from J; bases unmatched to any gene: 7. Germline V CDR1 and CDR2: MNHEY, SMNVEV (reference sequence). CDR3 size: 14 residues. CDR3 amino acids: CASSFSGTGKGYTF. The CDR3, as DNA: TGTGCCAGCAGTTTTTCCGGGACAGGGAAAGGCTACACCTTC.

The V gene is TRBV21-1, the J gene TRBJ1-2. TRBV21-1 is assigned pseudogene status. This CDR3 comprises 18 residues. The CDR3 bases are TGTGCCAGCAGCAAACGGGGGGAAGAACCTACGGGGGACTATGGCTACACCTTC. Amino acids: CASSKRGEEPTGDYGYTF.

This sequence joins TRBV7-2 and TRBJ2-1; the D gene is possibly TRBD2 (5 bases). The germline V and J ends were trimmed by 6 bases and 4 bases, with 16 bases remaining between them. Germline V lookup: CDR1 SGHTA, CDR2 FQGNSA. This CDR3 has 15 amino acids. CDR3 region: CASRYNPTGYNEQFF. The CDR3 DNA is TGTGCCAGCAGGTATAATCCAACGGGATACAATGAGCAGTTCTTC.

The chain has TRBV20-1 and TRBJ2-1; 10 bases map to TRBD2. J was trimmed by 8 bases and V by 6 bases; bases with no gene match: 1. The CDR3 spans 11 residues. Germline V gives CDR1 DFQATT, CDR2 SNEGSKA (reference sequence). This CDR3 reads CSAGTSDEQFF. The CDR3 bases are TGCAGTGCGGGGACTAGCGATGAGCAGTTCTTC.

This clone was seen a handful of times. V gene TRBV5-1 combines with J gene TRBJ2-5, with 8 bases identical to TRBD2. Germline CDR1 reads SGHRS; CDR2 reads YFSETQ. V shed 4 bases and J 2 bases; nucleotides not matched to a gene: 7. The CDR3 covers 15 residues. The CDR3 nucleotides are TGCGCCAGCAGCCCACTCGCGGGGGGTCAAGAGACCCAGTACTTC. Amino acids: CASSPLAGGQETQYF.

There are a few counts of this clone. The chain uses TRBV7-2 and TRBJ2-3, with D possibly being TRBD2 (6 bases). The CDR3 is made up of 15 amino acids. Germline lookup yields CDR1 SGHTA and CDR2 FQGNSA. Trimming pared 5 bases from V and 3 bases from J, leaving 15 bases between. In DNA form, the CDR3 reads TGTGCCAGCAGCCCACGGGAGCTCTGGACAGATACGCAGTATTTT. It codes for CASSPRELWTDTQYF.

The rearrangement links TRBV4-3 to TRBJ2-3, with TRBD2 matching 7 bases. Germline V gene lookup returns CDR1 LGHNA and CDR2 YSLEER. CDR3 length equals 17 residues. With 0 bases clipped from V and 9 bases from J, the junction kept 15 bases outside the gene matches. The CDR3 coding sequence is TGCGCCAGCAGCCAAGAGGAGGACGGGGGGTTAGCAGGGACGCAGTATTTT. This codes for CASSQEEDGGLAGTQYF.

The chain has TRBV29-1 and TRBJ2-6; D not resolved. Germline V gives CDR1 SQVTM, CDR2 ANQGSEA. Deletions cut 6 bases from V and 0 bases from J, with 6 bases between. This CDR3 is 13 amino acids long. The CDR3 nucleotides are TGCAGCGTAGAGCTCTCTGGGGCCAACGTCCTGACTTTC. Residues: CSVELSGANVLTF.

The chain links TRBV4-1 to TRBJ1-4, with TRBD1 matching over 7 bases. After removal of 0 bases from V and 0 bases from J, the junction contained 10 bases not matched to a gene. Germline V CDR1 and CDR2: MGHRA, YSYEKL. The CDR3 spans 19 residues. In DNA, the CDR3 is TGCGCCAGCAGCCAAGATTGGGACAGAGGGCTTACAACTAATGAAAAACTGTTTTTT. Protein product: CASSQDWDRGLTTNEKLFF.

V gene TRBV19 combines with J gene TRBJ1-5, with D maybe TRBD1 (5 bases). The length of the CDR3 is 15 residues. The germline CDR1 and CDR2 sequences are LNHDA and SQIVND (reference sequence). The germline V and J ends were trimmed by 1 base and 5 bases, with 12 bases remaining between them. The DNA for the CDR3 is TGTGCCAGTAGTATAGTGGCAGGGAACGATCAGCCCCAGCATTTT. Its protein is CASSIVAGNDQPQHF.

The rearrangement joins TRBV5-1 to TRBJ1-2; tentatively, D is TRBD1 (5 bases). V was cut by 6 bases and J by 8 bases, with 20 bases left in between. The CDR3 is 14 residues long. CDR1 SGHRS and CDR2 YFSETQ come from the germline V gene. CDR3 nucleotides: TGCGCCAGCACCTCGCGGGGGAGATTGGAAGGCTACACCTTC. It encodes CASTSRGRLEGYTF.

This clone showed up just a few times. This chain joins TRBV5-1 and TRBJ2-5, with 7 nucleotides matching TRBD1. The germline gives CDR1 SGHRS, CDR2 YFSETQ. Germline trimming cut 4 bases from V and 4 bases from J; bases unmatched to any gene: 10. This CDR3 is built from 15 residues. The CDR3 protein is CASSPTGRGRETQYF. The DNA of the CDR3 is TGCGCCAGCAGCCCGACAGGGCGCGGGCGAGAGACCCAGTACTTC.

This clone was seen only a few times. The chain couples TRBV5-6 to TRBJ2-7; D gene uncertain. Trimming took off 0 bases at V and 2 bases at J, with 9 bases between the two ends. This CDR3 has 14 residues. Per the germline V gene, CDR1 is SGHDT and CDR2 is YYEEEE. The CDR3: CASSLVASAYEQYF. The CDR3 nucleotides read TGTGCCAGCAGCTTGGTGGCCTCCGCCTACGAGCAGTACTTC. The whole variable domain, filled in from reference TRBV5-6 and TRBJ2-7, reads DAGVTQSPTHLIKTRGQQVTLRCSPKSGHDTVSWYQQALGQGPQFIFQYYEEEERQRGNFPDRFSGHQFPNYSSELNVNALLLGDSALYLCASSLVASAYEQYFGPGTRLTVT.

This clone was seen once. The chain combines TRBV25-1 with TRBJ2-5; D is perhaps TRBD2 (5 bases). The J call may be incorrect, as the DNA end agrees better with TRBJ2-7. CDR1 MGHDK and CDR2 SYGVNS come from the germline V gene. This CDR3 contains 17 residues. The CDR3 reads CASSDGPDRADYYEQYF. CDR3 DNA: TGTGCCAGCAGTGACGGACCCGACCGGGCCGACTACTACGAGCAGTACTTC.

The V call is TRBV7-2, the J call TRBJ2-1, with TRBD2 matching over 11 bases. CDR1 SGHTA and CDR2 FQGNSA come from the germline V gene. The CDR3 spans 16 residues. Trimming took 5 bases from V and 3 from J; bases not matched to a gene: 6. This chain's CDR3 is CASSHGGLAVYNEQFF. CDR3 in DNA: TGTGCCAGCAGCCACGGGGGACTAGCGGTCTACAATGAGCAGTTCTTC.

The V and J genes are TRBV18 and TRBJ2-1, with 7 bases matching TRBD2. CDR1 and CDR2 (germline): KGHSH, LQKENI. This CDR3 contains 16 residues. V shed 6 bases, J shed 7 bases, and the junction held 15 bases outside the gene matches. The CDR3 reads CASSRRTRAADNEQFF. The CDR3 region has the DNA TGTGCCAGCTCTCGGCGGACTAGGGCGGCGGATAATGAGCAGTTCTTC. Combining the CDR3 with reference TRBV18 and TRBJ2-1 gives the whole variable domain NAGVMQNPRHLVRRRGQEARLRCSPMKGHSHVYWYRQLPEEGLKFMVYLQKENIIDESGMPKERFSAEFPKEGPSILRIQQVVRGDSAAYFCASSRRTRAADNEQFFGPGTRLTVL.

The rearrangement joins TRBV19 to TRBJ2-3; no reliable D call. V lost 6 bases and J 5 bases, leaving 9 bases between the germline ends. CDR1 and CDR2 (germline): LNHDA, SQIVND (reference sequence). This CDR3 spans 12 amino acids. The CDR3 DNA reads as TGTGCCAGTAGCGCGACTGGAGATACGCAGTATTTT. It is translated as CASSATGDTQYF.

This clone was found a few times. The chain is built from TRBV10-3 and TRBJ2-1; D gene uncertain. CDR1 and CDR2 from the germline V gene are ENHRY and SYGVKD. Trimming cost V 6 bases and J 9 bases, with 15 bases left between them. There are 13 residues in the CDR3. The CDR3 protein is CAISLHLPGEQFF. The CDR3 bases are TGTGCCATCAGCCTACACCTCCCGGGTGAGCAGTTCTTC.